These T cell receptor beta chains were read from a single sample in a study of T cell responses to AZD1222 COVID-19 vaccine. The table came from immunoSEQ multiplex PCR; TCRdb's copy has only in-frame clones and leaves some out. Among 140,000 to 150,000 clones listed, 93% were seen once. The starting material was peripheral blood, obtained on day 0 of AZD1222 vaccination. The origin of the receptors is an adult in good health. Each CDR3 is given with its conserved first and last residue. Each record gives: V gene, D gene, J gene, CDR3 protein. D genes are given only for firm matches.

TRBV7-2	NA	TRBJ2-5	CASSSRGAPPRETQYF
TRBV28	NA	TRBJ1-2	CASSFGLKGGYGYTF
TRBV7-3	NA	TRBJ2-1	CASSLKGPYNEQFF
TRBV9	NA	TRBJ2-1	CASSVEPAETEQFF
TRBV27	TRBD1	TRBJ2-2	CASRWDRTNTGELFF
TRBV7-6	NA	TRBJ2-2	CASSLGRSAELFF
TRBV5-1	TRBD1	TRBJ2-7	CASRPSRGEQYF
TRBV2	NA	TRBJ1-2	CASSEALISGVYGYTF
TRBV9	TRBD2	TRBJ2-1	CASSVGGGRASYNEQFF
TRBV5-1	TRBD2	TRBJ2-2	CASSPGLAGVDTGELFF
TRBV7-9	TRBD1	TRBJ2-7	CASSLTGIGYEQYF
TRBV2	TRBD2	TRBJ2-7	CASSDPSGSTYEQYF
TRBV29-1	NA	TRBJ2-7	CSVGSGTLSYEQYF
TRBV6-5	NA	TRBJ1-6	CASSYVVGRDSPLHF
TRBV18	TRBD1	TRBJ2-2	CASSTGQGNTGELFF
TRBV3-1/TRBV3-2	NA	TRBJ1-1	CASRPSTGSTEAFF
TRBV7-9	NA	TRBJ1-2	CASSQTYSNYGYTF
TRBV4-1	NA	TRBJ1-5	CASSQDRGRNQPQHF
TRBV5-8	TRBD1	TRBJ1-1	CASSFETGSIAEAFF
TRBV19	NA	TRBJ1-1	CASTGPLGTEAFF
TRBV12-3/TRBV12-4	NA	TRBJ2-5	CASRRQIQETQYF
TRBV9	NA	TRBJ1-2	CASSVLTRGTRSYGYTF
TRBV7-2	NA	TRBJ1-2	CASSYDRNYGYTF
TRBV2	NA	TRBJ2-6	CASSFTGSGANVLTF
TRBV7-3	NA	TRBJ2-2	CASSLDYFNTGELFF
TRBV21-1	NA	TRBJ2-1	CASSALAGYYNEQFF
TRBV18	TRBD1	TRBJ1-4	CASSVGTVEAGGKLFF
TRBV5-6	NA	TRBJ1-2	CASSLDRANYGYTF
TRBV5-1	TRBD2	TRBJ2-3	CASSLGDLGGSDTQYF
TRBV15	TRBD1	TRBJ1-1	CATSREETGAGAEAFF
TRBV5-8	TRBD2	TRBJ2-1	CASSLEGLAGGQSSGEQFF
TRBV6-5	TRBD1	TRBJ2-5	CASSYGGTEGETQYF
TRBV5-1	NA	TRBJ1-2	CASSLGEIGSRGRGYTF
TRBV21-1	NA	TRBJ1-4	CASRVGKLFF
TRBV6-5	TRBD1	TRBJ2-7	CASSLDREYLEQYF
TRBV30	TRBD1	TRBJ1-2	CAWSVLETGSYTF
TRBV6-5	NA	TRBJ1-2	CASSRTTNRAGGYTF
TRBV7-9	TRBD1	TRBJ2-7	CASSLEQGAYEQYF
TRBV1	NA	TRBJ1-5	CTSSQGRMNQPQHF
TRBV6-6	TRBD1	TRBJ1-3	CASSQSLQGVSGNTIYF